Listed here are 6 T cell receptor beta chains from one sample, sequenced in a study of T cells in Graves' hyperthyroidism and ophthalmopathy. Amplification of TCR beta CDR3 regions used RNA as the template. TCR CDR3 regions were first amplified by RT-PCR with HTBI primers. In TCRdb, the multiplex PCR reads were re-called with MiXCR into one record per CDR3 protein. Here the sample spans some 600,000 distinct CDR3 sequences, approximately 15% being singletons. Source material: blood. These receptors came from a woman aged 25-40 years with Graves' hyperthyroidism that later progressed to Graves' ophthalmopathy.

The genes are TRBV11-2 and TRBJ1-1; D unresolved. This CDR3 has 13 amino acids. V was shortened by 5 bases and J by 6 bases, with 13 bases between the two germline ends. Germline lookup yields CDR1 SGHAT and CDR2 FQNNGV. The CDR3 nucleotides are TGTGCCAGCAGCCAAGAATGGCGGGCTGAAGCTTTCTTT. Its translation is CASSQEWRAEAFF. Filled out from reference TRBV11-2 and TRBJ1-1, the complete variable domain reads EAGVAQSPRYKIIEKRQSVAFWCNPISGHATLYWYQQILGQGPKLLIQFQNNGVVDDSQLPKDRFSAERLKGVDSTLKIQPAKLEDSAVYLCASSQEWRAEAFFGQGTRLTVV.

This clonotype was picked up a small number of times. The gene calls are TRBV11-3 and TRBJ2-7, with D perhaps TRBD2 (6 bases). This CDR3 is built from 13 residues. Germline CDR1 SGHNT, CDR2 YENEEA. V gave up 8 bases and J gave up 2 bases, with 13 bases separating them. The CDR3 nucleotides are TGTGCCAGCGGCGGGACGGGGGCCTACGAGCAGTACTTC. Amino acids: CASGGTGAYEQYF.

This chain uses TRBV15 with TRBJ2-2, with TRBD1 matching over 10 bases. Germline V gene data show CDR1 as LNHNV and CDR2 as YYDKDF (reference sequence). V lost 8 bases, J lost 6 bases, and 12 bases stayed unmatched. This CDR3 contains 16 residues. CDR3 loop: CATGLRDRGDAGELFF. DNA of the CDR3: TGTGCCACCGGCCTTAGGGACAGGGGTGACGCCGGGGAGCTGTTTTTT. The whole variable domain, filled in from reference TRBV15 and TRBJ2-2, reads DAMVIQNPRYQVTQFGKPVTLSCSQTLNHNVMYWYQQKSSQAPKLLFHYYDKDFNNEADTPDNFQSRRPNTSFCFLDIRSPGLGDTAMYLCATGLRDRGDAGELFFGEGSRLTVL.

In its sample, this clonotype was seen many times. This chain joins TRBV6-1 and TRBJ1-5, with D possibly matching TRBD1 (6 bases). The CDR3 runs to 15 residues. Trimming stripped 6 bases from V and 7 bases from J, with 19 bases between. CDR1 and CDR2 from the germline V gene are MNHNS and SASEGT. CDR3 residues: CASRALGGPGQPQHF. CDR3 bases: TGTGCCAGCAGGGCCCTCGGGGGGCCGGGACAGCCCCAGCATTTT.

This clonotype was counted a few times. The chain combines TRBV29-1 with TRBJ1-2; D not resolved. In germline, CDR1 is SQVTM, CDR2 ANQGSEA. This CDR3 contains 11 residues. Trimming took off 3 bases at V and 8 bases at J, with 10 bases between the two ends. The CDR3 region has the DNA TGCAGCGTTGAGTTGGGGAAAGGCTACACCTTC. Translation gives CSVELGKGYTF.

The chain is built from TRBV5-1 and TRBJ1-5; D might be TRBD1 (5 bases). This CDR3 is 16 amino acids long. In germline, CDR1 is SGHRS, CDR2 YFSETQ. The germline V and J ends were trimmed by 0 bases and 7 bases, with 17 bases remaining between them. CDR3: CASSLGGGALGQPQHF. The CDR3 DNA is TGCGCCAGCAGCTTGGGCGGGGGTGCCTTGGGGCAGCCCCAGCATTTT.